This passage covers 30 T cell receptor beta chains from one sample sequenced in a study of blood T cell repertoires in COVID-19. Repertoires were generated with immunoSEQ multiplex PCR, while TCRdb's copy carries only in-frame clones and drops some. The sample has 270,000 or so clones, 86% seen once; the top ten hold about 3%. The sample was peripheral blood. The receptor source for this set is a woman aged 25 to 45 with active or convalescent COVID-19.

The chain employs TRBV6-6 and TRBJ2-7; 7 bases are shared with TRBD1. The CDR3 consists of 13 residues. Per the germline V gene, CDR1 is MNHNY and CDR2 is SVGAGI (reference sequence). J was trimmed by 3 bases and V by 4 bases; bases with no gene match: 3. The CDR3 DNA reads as TGTGCCAGCAGTTCCAGGGGGATCTACGAGCAGTACTTC. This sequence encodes CASSSRGIYEQYF.

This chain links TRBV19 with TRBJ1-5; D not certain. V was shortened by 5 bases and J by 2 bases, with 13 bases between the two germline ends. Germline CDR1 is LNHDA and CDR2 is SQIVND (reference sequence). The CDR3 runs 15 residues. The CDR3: CASSVAAGGNQPQHF. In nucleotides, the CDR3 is TGTGCCAGTAGTGTAGCGGCGGGTGGCAATCAGCCCCAGCATTTT.

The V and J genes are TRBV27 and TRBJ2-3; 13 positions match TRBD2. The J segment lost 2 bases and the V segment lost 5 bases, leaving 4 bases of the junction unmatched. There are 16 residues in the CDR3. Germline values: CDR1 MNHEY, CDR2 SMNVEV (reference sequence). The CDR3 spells CASSILAGGPTDTQYF. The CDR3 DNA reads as TGTGCCAGCAGTATACTAGCGGGGGGGCCCACAGATACGCAGTATTTT.

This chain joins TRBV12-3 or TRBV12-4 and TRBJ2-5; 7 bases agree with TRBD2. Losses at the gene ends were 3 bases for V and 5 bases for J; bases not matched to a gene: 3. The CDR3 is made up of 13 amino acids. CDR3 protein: CASSFAGRETQYF. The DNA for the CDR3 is TGTGCCAGCAGTTTCGCCGGGAGGGAGACCCAGTACTTC.

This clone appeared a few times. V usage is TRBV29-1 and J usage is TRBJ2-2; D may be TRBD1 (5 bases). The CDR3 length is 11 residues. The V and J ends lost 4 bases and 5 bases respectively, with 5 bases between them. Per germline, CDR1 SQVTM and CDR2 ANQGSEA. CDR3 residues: CSVGQTGELFF. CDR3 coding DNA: TGCAGCGTTGGACAGACCGGGGAGCTGTTTTTT.

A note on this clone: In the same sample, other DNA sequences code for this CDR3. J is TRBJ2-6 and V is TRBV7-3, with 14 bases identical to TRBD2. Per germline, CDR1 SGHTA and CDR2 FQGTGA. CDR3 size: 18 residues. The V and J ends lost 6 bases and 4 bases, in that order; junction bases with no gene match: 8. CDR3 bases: TGTGCCAGCAGTCGGACTAGCGGGGGGCCCCCGGGGGCCAACGTCCTGACTTTC. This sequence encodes CASSRTSGGPPGANVLTF.

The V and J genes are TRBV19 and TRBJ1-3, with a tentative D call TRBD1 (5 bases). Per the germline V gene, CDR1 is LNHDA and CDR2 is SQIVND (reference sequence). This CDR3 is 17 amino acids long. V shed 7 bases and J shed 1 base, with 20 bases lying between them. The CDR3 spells CASTLGGSLVSGNTIYF. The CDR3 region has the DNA TGTGCCAGTACCCTGGGGGGGAGTCTGGTATCTGGAAACACCATATATTTT.

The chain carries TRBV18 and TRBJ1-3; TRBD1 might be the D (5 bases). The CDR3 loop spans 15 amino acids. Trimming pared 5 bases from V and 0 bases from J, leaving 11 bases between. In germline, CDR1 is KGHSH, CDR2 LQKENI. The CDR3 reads CASSSLTVSGNTIYF. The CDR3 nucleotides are TGTGCCAGCTCATCCTTGACAGTCTCTGGAAACACCATATATTTT.

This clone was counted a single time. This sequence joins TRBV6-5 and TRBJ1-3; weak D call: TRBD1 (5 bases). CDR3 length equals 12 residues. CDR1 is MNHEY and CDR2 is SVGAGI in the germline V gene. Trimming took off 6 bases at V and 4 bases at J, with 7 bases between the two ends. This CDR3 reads CASRGLGNTIYF. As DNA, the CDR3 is TGTGCCAGCAGGGGGCTCGGAAACACCATATATTTT.

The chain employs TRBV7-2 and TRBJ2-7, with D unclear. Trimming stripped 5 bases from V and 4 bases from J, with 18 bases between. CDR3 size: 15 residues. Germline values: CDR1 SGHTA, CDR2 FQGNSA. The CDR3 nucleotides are TGTGCCAGCAGCCCCCTAATGGAGCTTTTTTACGAGCAGTACTTC. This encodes CASSPLMELFYEQYF.

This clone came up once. CDR3 protein: CASSRSGTGGFEQYF. The CDR3 DNA is TGTGCCAGCTCACGATCCGGGACAGGGGGCTTCGAGCAGTACTTC. This rearrangement joins TRBV18 to TRBJ2-7; the match to TRBD1 covers 12 bases. Germline values: CDR1 KGHSH, CDR2 LQKENI. This CDR3 contains 15 residues. V lost 4 bases to trimming and J lost 6 bases; unmatched junction nucleotides: 7.

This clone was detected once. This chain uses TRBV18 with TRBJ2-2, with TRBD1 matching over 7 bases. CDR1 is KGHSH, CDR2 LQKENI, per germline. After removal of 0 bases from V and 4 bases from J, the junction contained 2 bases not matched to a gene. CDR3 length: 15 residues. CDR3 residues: CASSPPGTATGELFF. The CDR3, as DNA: TGTGCCAGCTCACCACCAGGGACAGCCACCGGGGAGCTGTTTTTT.

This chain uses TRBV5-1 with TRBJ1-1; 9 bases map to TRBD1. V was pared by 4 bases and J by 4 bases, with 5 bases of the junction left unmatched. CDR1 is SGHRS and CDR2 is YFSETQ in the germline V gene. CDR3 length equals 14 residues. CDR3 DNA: TGCGCCAGCAGCACCACGGACAGGGGCACTGAAGCTTTCTTT. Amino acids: CASSTTDRGTEAFF.

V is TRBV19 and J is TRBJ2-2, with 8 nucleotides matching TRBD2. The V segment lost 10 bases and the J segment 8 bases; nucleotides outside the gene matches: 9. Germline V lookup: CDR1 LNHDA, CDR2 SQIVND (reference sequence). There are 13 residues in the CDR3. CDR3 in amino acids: CATSGTRIGELFF. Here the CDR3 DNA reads TGTGCCACCTCCGGGACTAGGATTGGGGAGCTGTTTTTT.

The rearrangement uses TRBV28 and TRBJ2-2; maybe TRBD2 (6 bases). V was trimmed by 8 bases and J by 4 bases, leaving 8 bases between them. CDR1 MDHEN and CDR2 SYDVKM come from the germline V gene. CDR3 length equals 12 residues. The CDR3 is CASGGSTGELFF. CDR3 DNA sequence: TGTGCCAGCGGGGGGAGCACCGGGGAGCTGTTTTTT.

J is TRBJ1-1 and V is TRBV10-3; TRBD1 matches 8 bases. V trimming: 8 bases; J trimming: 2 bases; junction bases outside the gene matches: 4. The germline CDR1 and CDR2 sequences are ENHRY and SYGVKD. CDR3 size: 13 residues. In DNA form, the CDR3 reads TGTGCCATCTCCGGGACAGGCAACACTGAAGCTTTCTTT. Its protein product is CAISGTGNTEAFF.

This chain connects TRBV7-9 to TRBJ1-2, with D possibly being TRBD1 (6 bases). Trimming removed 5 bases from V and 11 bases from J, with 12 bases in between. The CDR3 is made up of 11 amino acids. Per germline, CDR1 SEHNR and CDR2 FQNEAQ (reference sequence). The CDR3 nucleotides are TGTGCCAGCAGCCCAGGGGTCGGATACACCTTC. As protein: CASSPGVGYTF.

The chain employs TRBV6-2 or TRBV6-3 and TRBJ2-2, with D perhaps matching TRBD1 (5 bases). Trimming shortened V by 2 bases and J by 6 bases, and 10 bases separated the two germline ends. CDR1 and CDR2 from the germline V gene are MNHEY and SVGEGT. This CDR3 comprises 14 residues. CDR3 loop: CASSYRGGSGELFF. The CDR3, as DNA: TGTGCCAGCAGTTACAGGGGCGGTTCCGGGGAGCTGTTTTTT.

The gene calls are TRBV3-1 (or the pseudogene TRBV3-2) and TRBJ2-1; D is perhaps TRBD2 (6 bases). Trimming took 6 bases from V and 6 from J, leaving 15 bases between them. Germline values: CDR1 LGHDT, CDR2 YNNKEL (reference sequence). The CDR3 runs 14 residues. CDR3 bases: TGTGCCAGCAGTCCAGCGGGCGACCTCAATGAGCAGTTCTTC. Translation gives CASSPAGDLNEQFF.

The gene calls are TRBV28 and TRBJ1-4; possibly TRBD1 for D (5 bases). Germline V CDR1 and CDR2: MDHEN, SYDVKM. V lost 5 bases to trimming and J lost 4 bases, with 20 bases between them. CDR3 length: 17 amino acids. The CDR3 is CASSPAFGAFYNEKLFF. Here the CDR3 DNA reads TGTGCCAGCAGTCCTGCATTTGGGGCTTTCTATAATGAAAAACTGTTTTTT.

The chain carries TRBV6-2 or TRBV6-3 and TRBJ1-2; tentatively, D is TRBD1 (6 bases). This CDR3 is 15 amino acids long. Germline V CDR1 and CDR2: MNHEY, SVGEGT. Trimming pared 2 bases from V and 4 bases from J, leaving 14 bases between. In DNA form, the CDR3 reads TGTGCCAGCAGTTACCGCAACCGGGACATCTATGGCTACACCTTC. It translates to CASSYRNRDIYGYTF.

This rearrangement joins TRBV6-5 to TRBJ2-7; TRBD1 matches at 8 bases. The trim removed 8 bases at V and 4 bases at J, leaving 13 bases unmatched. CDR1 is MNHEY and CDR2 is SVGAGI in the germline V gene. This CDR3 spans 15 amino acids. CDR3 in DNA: TGTGCCAGCGGCCAGGGGGCCGGTAGTAGGTACGAGCAGTACTTC. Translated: CASGQGAGSRYEQYF.

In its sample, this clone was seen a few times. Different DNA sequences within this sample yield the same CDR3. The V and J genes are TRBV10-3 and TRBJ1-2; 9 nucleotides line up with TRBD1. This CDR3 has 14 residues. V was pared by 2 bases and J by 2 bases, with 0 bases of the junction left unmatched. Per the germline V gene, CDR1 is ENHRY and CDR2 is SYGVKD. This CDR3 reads CAISEGQGNYGYTF. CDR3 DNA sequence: TGTGCCATCAGTGAGGGACAGGGGAACTATGGCTACACCTTC.

The CDR3 sequence: CSVENMKGRGLGYTF. The CDR3 bases are TGCAGCGTTGAAAATATGAAGGGCAGGGGGCTGGGCTACACCTTC. The chain couples TRBV29-1 to TRBJ1-2, with 8 positions matching TRBD1. The junction had 13 bases not matched to a gene; V was cut back by 2 bases and J by 8 bases. The CDR3 length is 15 residues. Germline V gives CDR1 SQVTM, CDR2 ANQGSEA.

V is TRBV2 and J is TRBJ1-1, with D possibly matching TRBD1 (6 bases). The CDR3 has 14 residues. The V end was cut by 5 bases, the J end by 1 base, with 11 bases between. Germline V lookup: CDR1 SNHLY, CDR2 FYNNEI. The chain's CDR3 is CASSNEGENTEAFF. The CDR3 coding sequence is TGTGCCAGCAGTAACGAGGGGGAGAACACTGAAGCTTTCTTT.

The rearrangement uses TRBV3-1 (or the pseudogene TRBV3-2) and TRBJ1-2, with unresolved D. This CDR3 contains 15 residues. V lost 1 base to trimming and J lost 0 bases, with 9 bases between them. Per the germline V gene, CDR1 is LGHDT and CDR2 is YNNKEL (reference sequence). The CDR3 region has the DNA TGTGCCAGCAGCCAAGGTGGCGGATCTAACTATGGCTACACCTTC. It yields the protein CASSQGGGSNYGYTF.

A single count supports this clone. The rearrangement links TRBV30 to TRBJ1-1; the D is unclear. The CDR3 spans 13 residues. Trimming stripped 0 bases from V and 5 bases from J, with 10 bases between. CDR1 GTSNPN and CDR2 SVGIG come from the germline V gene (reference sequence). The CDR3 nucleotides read TGTGCCTGGAGTGTAGGGCGCGGGACTGAAGCTTTCTTT. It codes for CAWSVGRGTEAFF.

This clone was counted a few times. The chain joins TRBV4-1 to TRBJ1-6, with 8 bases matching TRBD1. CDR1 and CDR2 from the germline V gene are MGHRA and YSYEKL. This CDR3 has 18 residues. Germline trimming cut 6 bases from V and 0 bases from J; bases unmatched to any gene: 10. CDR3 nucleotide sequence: TGCGCCAGCAGGCCCGGGACAGGCAAGAACTCCTATAATTCACCCCTCCACTTT. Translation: CASRPGTGKNSYNSPLHF.

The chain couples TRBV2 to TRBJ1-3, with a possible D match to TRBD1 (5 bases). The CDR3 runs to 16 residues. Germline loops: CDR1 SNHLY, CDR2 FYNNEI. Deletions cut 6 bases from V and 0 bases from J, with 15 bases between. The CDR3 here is CASSPGGGGSGNTIYF. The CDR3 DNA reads TGTGCCAGCAGCCCCGGGGGGGGAGGCTCTGGAAACACCATATATTTT.

For the CDR3, the DNA is TGTGCCAGCAGTTCTCCTAGCGCCCTCACAGATACGCAGTATTTT. Translating gives CASSSPSALTDTQYF. The chain has TRBV6-5 and TRBJ2-3; tentative D call: TRBD2 (6 bases). The V gene's germline CDR1 is MNHEY and CDR2 SVGAGI. Trimming removed 4 bases from V and 2 bases from J, with 13 bases in between. The CDR3 extends over 15 amino acids.